The rows below give T cell receptor beta chains drawn from one sample of a study of early T cells in non-severe SARS-CoV-2 infection. Each CDR3 protein is one row after TCRdb ran MiXCR on the 5' RACE reads. The sample includes 40,000 to 45,000 distinct CDR3 sequences, about 5.7% of them seen just once. Source: whole blood, taken at baseline. The receptors come from an adult who was a healthcare worker with PCR-confirmed SARS-CoV-2 infection or an uninfected control (not recorded which). Each CDR3 is given without its conserved first and last residue.

TRBV9	TRBJ2-7	ASSLTQGYEQY
TRBV5-4	TRBJ2-6	ASTPGQGAGANVLT
TRBV29-1	TRBJ1-1	SVLEGRDMSEAF
TRBV10-3	TRBJ2-7	ATARDTREQY
TRBV12-3/TRBV12-4	TRBJ1-5	ASSLRRAGNQPQH
TRBV10-2	TRBJ2-3	ASRGVGAQDTQY
TRBV7-8	TRBJ2-1	ASSLTGRGSGEQF
TRBV5-1	TRBJ2-2	ASSSDGINTGELF
TRBV24-1	TRBJ2-7	ATSLAGLDEQY
TRBV7-8	TRBJ2-3	ASSFALTRTQY
TRBV24-1	TRBJ2-3	ATSKPGGDTQY
TRBV21-1	TRBJ1-2	ASSKVFMGETNYGYT
TRBV10-3	TRBJ2-7	AISGGGTKYEQY
TRBV6-2/TRBV6-3	TRBJ2-1	ASSYSTDYNEQF
TRBV7-8	TRBJ2-1	ASSFPRTADSLHGLNEQF
TRBV12-3/TRBV12-4	TRBJ1-6	ASSLEGTGAMSSPLH
TRBV4-1	TRBJ2-4	ASSISAGGGNIQY
TRBV5-6	TRBJ2-3	ASSGTGTRSRTDTQY
TRBV19	TRBJ1-1	ASFDGREWNTEAF
TRBV6-2/TRBV6-3	TRBJ2-7	AIASPGQGAYEQY
TRBV12-3/TRBV12-4	TRBJ1-2	ASTPQTGGGYT
TRBV27	TRBJ1-4	ACPYVLRRLF
TRBV7-3	TRBJ2-6	ASSSPAGANVLT
TRBV20-1	TRBJ2-2	SARGQANTRELF
TRBV25-1	TRBJ1-1	ATQGYTEAF
TRBV5-1	TRBJ2-5	ASSWTGRQETQY
TRBV20-1	TRBJ2-2	SASRGGDGELF
TRBV30	TRBJ2-5	AWSVQGTSRETQY
TRBV2	TRBJ2-7	ASRRGLDYEQY
TRBV20-1	TRBJ1-6	SATEPDSWSPLH
TRBV2	TRBJ2-1	ASNRGSSYNEQF
TRBV6-6	TRBJ2-1	ASSPGGEQF
TRBV18	TRBJ2-5	ASSPGREETQY
TRBV20-1	TRBJ2-3	SARAQTSGRARDTQY
TRBV19	TRBJ1-5	ASSLREGRGNQPQH
TRBV6-2/TRBV6-3	TRBJ2-5	ATRLAGVQETQY
TRBV7-2	TRBJ2-5	ASSLSGETQY
TRBV4-3	TRBJ2-1	ASSQEGLAGGNRNEQF
TRBV6-5	TRBJ1-6	ASTKTGNSPLH
TRBV4-2	TRBJ2-4	ASSQEGAGVAKNIQY
TRBV24-1	TRBJ2-3	ATSARRSRYPTDTQY
TRBV7-2	TRBJ1-1	ASSPRKGLNTEAF